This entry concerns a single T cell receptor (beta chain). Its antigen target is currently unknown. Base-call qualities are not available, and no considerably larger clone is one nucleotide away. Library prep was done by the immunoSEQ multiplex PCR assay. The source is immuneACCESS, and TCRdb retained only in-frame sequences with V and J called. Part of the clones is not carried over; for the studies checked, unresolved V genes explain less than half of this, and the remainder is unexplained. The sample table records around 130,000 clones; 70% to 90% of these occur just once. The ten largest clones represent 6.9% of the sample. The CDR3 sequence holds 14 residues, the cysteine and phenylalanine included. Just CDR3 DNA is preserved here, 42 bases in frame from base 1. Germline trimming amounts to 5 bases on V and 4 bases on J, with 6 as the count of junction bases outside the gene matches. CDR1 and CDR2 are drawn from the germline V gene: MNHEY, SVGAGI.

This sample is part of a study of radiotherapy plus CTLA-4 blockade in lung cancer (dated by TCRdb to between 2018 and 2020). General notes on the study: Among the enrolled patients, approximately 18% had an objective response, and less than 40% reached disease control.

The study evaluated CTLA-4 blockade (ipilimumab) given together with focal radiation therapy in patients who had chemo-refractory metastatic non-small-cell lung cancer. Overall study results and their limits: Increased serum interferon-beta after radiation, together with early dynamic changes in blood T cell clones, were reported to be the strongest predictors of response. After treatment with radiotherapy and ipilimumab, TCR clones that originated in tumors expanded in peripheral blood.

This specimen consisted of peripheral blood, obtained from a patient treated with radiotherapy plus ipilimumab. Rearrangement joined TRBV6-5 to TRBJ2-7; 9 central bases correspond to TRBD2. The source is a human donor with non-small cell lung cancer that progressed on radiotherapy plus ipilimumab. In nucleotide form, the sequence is TGTGCCAGCAGTAGGGCGGGAGGGCCGTACGAGCAGTACTTC. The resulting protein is CASSRAGGPYEQYF.